These T cell receptor beta chains were read from a single sample in a study of blood T cells in healthy people across ages. TCRdb itself ran the 5' RACE reads through MiXCR, one entry per CDR3 protein. Of over a million distinct CDR3 sequences listed, under 55% are singletons. The sample comprised blood. These receptor sequences come from an older woman in good health. Each CDR3 is given with its conserved first and last residue. The D gene is left open where the match is weak. Where a row states a size, it is once, few, many or the class of an expanded clone; other rows omit it.

v_gene: TRBV5-1; j_gene: TRBJ2-3; d_gene: -; len: 16; abundance: -; CDR3nt: TGCGCCAGCAGCTTGTTCTTATCCGGAACCACAGATACGCAGTATTTT; CDR3aa: CASSLFLSGTTDTQYF
v_gene: TRBV6-1; j_gene: TRBJ2-7; d_gene: -; len: 11; abundance: few; CDR3nt: TGTGCCAGCAGTGAATTATCCGAGCAGTACTTC; CDR3aa: CASSELSEQYF
v_gene: TRBV9; j_gene: TRBJ2-5; d_gene: TRBD1; len: 14; abundance: many; CDR3nt: TGTGCCAGCAGCGCCGAGGACAGGGAAGAGACCCAGTACTTC; CDR3aa: CASSAEDREETQYF
v_gene: TRBV14; j_gene: TRBJ2-5; d_gene: TRBD2; len: 19; abundance: -; CDR3nt: TGTGCCAGCAGCCAAGATCCGGGACTAGCGGGCAGCTGGGGAGAGACCCAGTACTTC; CDR3aa: CASSQDPGLAGSWGETQYF
v_gene: TRBV12-3/TRBV12-4; j_gene: TRBJ1-2; d_gene: TRBD1; len: 15; abundance: -; CDR3nt: TGTGCCACCGCATATGGGGACAGGGCTAACTATGGCTACACCTTC; CDR3aa: CATAYGDRANYGYTF
v_gene: TRBV4-1; j_gene: TRBJ2-3; d_gene: TRBD2; len: 15; abundance: few; CDR3nt: TGCGCCAGCAGCCAAGCTAGCGGGATCACAGATACGCAGTATTTT; CDR3aa: CASSQASGITDTQYF
v_gene: TRBV6-6; j_gene: TRBJ1-1; d_gene: -; len: 16; abundance: -; CDR3nt: TGTGCCAGCAGTTACTCGGGGGGGGCGCGGGGACTCGATGGTTTCTTT; CDR3aa: CASSYSGGARGLDGFF
v_gene: TRBV7-9; j_gene: TRBJ1-2; d_gene: -; len: 15; abundance: -; CDR3nt: TGTGCCAGCAGCTTCCGGGAACCCGGTGACCATGGCTACACCTTC; CDR3aa: CASSFREPGDHGYTF
v_gene: TRBV28; j_gene: TRBJ1-6; d_gene: TRBD1; len: 16; abundance: -; CDR3nt: TGTGCCAGCAGTTTGCCACAGGGGGCAAATAATTCACCCCTCCACTTT; CDR3aa: CASSLPQGANNSPLHF
v_gene: TRBV28; j_gene: TRBJ2-3; d_gene: -; len: 14; abundance: -; CDR3nt: TGTGCCAGCAGCACCCGGCGGGGAACAGATACGCAGTATTTT; CDR3aa: CASSTRRGTDTQYF
v_gene: TRBV20-1; j_gene: TRBJ2-5; d_gene: TRBD1; len: 12; abundance: -; CDR3nt: TGCAGTGCTAGTAGGGGGCTGGAGACCCAGTACTTC; CDR3aa: CSASRGLETQYF
v_gene: TRBV7-9; j_gene: TRBJ2-1; d_gene: -; len: 15; abundance: -; CDR3nt: TGTGCCAGCAGCTTATTCGGGGGCGGGGGCAATGAGCAGTTCTTC; CDR3aa: CASSLFGGGGNEQFF
v_gene: TRBV20-1; j_gene: TRBJ1-6; d_gene: -; len: 14; abundance: -; CDR3nt: TGCAGTGCTAGAGTGGCCAGCATGAATTCACCCCTCCACTTT; CDR3aa: CSARVASMNSPLHF
v_gene: TRBV29-1; j_gene: TRBJ1-1; d_gene: TRBD1; len: 13; abundance: -; CDR3nt: TGCAGCGCGGCTGAGGGGGCGGGTACTGAAGCTTTCTTT; CDR3aa: CSAAEGAGTEAFF
v_gene: TRBV4-1; j_gene: TRBJ1-4; d_gene: -; len: 17; abundance: -; CDR3nt: TGCGCCAGCAGCCAAGATCCATACGGACAGCTGAATGAAAAACTGTTTTTT; CDR3aa: CASSQDPYGQLNEKLFF
v_gene: TRBV14; j_gene: TRBJ2-6; d_gene: TRBD2; len: 20; abundance: -; CDR3nt: TGTGCCAGCAGCCGATTCCGTGGGACTAGCGGGAATCGTGGGGCCAACGTCCTGACTTTC; CDR3aa: CASSRFRGTSGNRGANVLTF
v_gene: TRBV27; j_gene: TRBJ2-1; d_gene: TRBD2; len: 16; abundance: -; CDR3nt: TGTGCCAGCAGCTATCCCGCCCTAGCGGGGAGGGGTGAGCAGTTCTTC; CDR3aa: CASSYPALAGRGEQFF
v_gene: TRBV27; j_gene: TRBJ2-7; d_gene: TRBD1; len: 15; abundance: once; CDR3nt: TGTGCCAGCAGCTCCCCCAACAGGGGATTCTACGAGCAGTACTTC; CDR3aa: CASSSPNRGFYEQYF
v_gene: TRBV5-1; j_gene: TRBJ1-2; d_gene: TRBD1; len: 18; abundance: -; CDR3nt: TGCGCCAGCAGCTCGATAACCTCCTGGACAGGGGACGCCTATGGCTACACCTTC; CDR3aa: CASSSITSWTGDAYGYTF
v_gene: TRBV29-1; j_gene: TRBJ1-4; d_gene: -; len: 14; abundance: -; CDR3nt: TGCAGCGCAGGTTCGGGCAGGTTGAGAGAAAAACTGTTTTTT; CDR3aa: CSAGSGRLREKLFF
v_gene: TRBV6-6; j_gene: TRBJ2-4; d_gene: -; len: 15; abundance: few; CDR3nt: TGTGCCAGCAGTCTGCCGGGAGAGGTCAAAAACATTCAGTACTTC; CDR3aa: CASSLPGEVKNIQYF
v_gene: TRBV27; j_gene: TRBJ1-1; d_gene: -; len: 14; abundance: -; CDR3nt: TGTGCCAGCAGTCCCAGCGTAATGAACACTGAAGCTTTCTTT; CDR3aa: CASSPSVMNTEAFF
v_gene: TRBV30; j_gene: TRBJ1-1; d_gene: -; len: 12; abundance: -; CDR3nt: TGTGCCGGGAGTCGAGACGTCACTGAAGCTTTCTTT; CDR3aa: CAGSRDVTEAFF
v_gene: TRBV5-1; j_gene: TRBJ2-7; d_gene: -; len: 14; abundance: once; CDR3nt: TGCGCCAGTCAGTTCCAGAGCTCCTACAATGAGCAGTACTTC; CDR3aa: CASQFQSSYNEQYF
v_gene: TRBV7-9; j_gene: TRBJ2-6; d_gene: TRBD1; len: 19; abundance: once; CDR3nt: TGTGCCAGCAGCTTTCCCTCCCAGGGGGCTACCCCTGGGGCCAACGTCCTGACTTTC; CDR3aa: CASSFPSQGATPGANVLTF
v_gene: TRBV20-1; j_gene: TRBJ1-2; d_gene: TRBD1; len: 17; abundance: -; CDR3nt: TGCAGTGCTAGAGATCTTGATGACAGGGGAGCTAACTATGGCTACACCTTC; CDR3aa: CSARDLDDRGANYGYTF
v_gene: TRBV6-5; j_gene: TRBJ2-7; d_gene: -; len: 15; abundance: few; CDR3nt: TGTGCCAGCAGTTACGGGAAGGCAGGGTCCTACGAGCAGTACTTC; CDR3aa: CASSYGKAGSYEQYF